The source of this T cell receptor beta chain is a study of cytomegalovirus exposure and HLA in healthy donors. Trimming left V 0 bases short and J 4 bases short, with 13 bases between. This CDR3 has 16 amino acids. Germline loops: CDR1 MGHRA, CDR2 YSYEKL. It was with 60 Vbeta and 13 Jbeta primers that the PCR ran. Data came from immunoSEQ multiplex PCR; TCRdb stores just in-frame clones and leaves some out. The repertoire includes 180,000 or so clones, approximately 85% of them detected once, and around a tenth sits in the top ten. Study-wide points: Confirmation in vitro established that a few CMV-associated chains were specific for CMV antigens. A later analysis found most CMV-associated TCR beta chains apparently HLA-restricted.

This clone was observed a handful of times. No antigen is known for it. Healthy bone marrow donors made up the cohort. The V gene is TRBV4-1, the J gene TRBJ1-5; maybe TRBD1 (6 bases). Sequenced sample: PBMCs. This receptor was taken from a man between 18 and 29 years old in good health and CMV-seropositive. The CDR3 region is CASSQESGQRNQPQHF. CDR3 sequence (DNA): TGCGCCAGCAGCCAAGAGTCCGGACAGCGGAATCAGCCCCAGCATTTT.